This T cell receptor (beta chain) was profiled in a study of OX40 agonist ivuxolimab in advanced cancers. Study results and limitations: CD4+ and CD8+ T cells in blood underwent clonal expansion by week 6 at 0.1 to 3.0 mg/kg.

In germline, CDR1 is MNHEY, CDR2 SMNVEV (reference sequence). The CDR3 is 15 amino acids. V gave up 2 bases and J gave up 3 bases, with 13 bases separating them. Notes on this clone: Its antigen remains unidentified.

The repertoire was sequenced with immunoSEQ multiplex PCR; TCRdb's copy has only in-frame clones and lacks some. The data show 71,000 or so clones, with 80% seen just once and less than 9.5% held by the top ten. This chain uses TRBV27 with TRBJ1-2; maybe TRBD1 (5 bases). This receptor was taken from an adult with an advanced solid tumor such as melanoma, head and neck, liver or kidney cancer. The sequencing here drew on CD4+ or CD8+ T cells sorted from blood, taken in a trial of the OX40 agonist ivuxolimab. The CDR3 sequence: CASSLRGALDYGYTF. The CDR3 region has the DNA TGTGCCAGCAGTTTACGCGGGGCCTTGGACTATGGCTACACCTTC.